This is a list of T cell receptor beta chains from one sample in a study of control samples from healthy donors and cancer patients. The assay was immunoSEQ multiplex PCR, and TCRdb's table has in-frame clones only and misses some. The table lists some 150,000 clones, 75% to 95% of them singletons, with 6% to 9% in the top ten. Sequencing was carried out using blood. All receptors come from a man aged 18 to 29 in good health. Each CDR3 is given with its conserved first and last residue. A D gene is named only where the DNA matches it firmly. Expanded clones are given a class, and other clones once, few, many or no size at all.

j_gene,d_gene,v_gene,abundance,CDR3aa,CDR3nt
TRBJ2-1,.,TRBV19,.,CASREWTSFFADKNRGEQFF,TGTGCCAGTAGGGAATGGACTAGTTTTTTTGCCGACAAAAACAGGGGTGAGCAGTTCTTC
TRBJ1-2,.,TRBV28,.,CASSLGGDTGLHGYTF,TGTGCCAGCAGTTTAGGCGGGGATACAGGTCTGCATGGCTACACCTTC
TRBJ2-4,.,TRBV24-1,.,CATSDFGGIQYF,TGTGCCACCAGTGATTTCGGTGGCATTCAGTACTTC
TRBJ1-5,.,TRBV3-1/TRBV3-2,.,CASSQGVGDNQPQHF,TGTGCCAGCAGCCAAGGGGTGGGGGACAATCAGCCCCAGCATTTT
TRBJ1-2,TRBD1,TRBV5-4,.,CASSPGQANYTF,TGTGCCAGCAGCCCGGGACAGGCGAATTACACCTTC
TRBJ1-2,.,TRBV7-9,.,CASTTGSTTNYGYTF,TGTGCCAGCACCACCGGGTCAACCACTAACTATGGCTACACCTTC
TRBJ1-6,TRBD1,TRBV6-5,few,CASSYEGAYSPLHF,TGTGCCAGCAGTTACGAGGGGGCTTATTCACCCCTCCACTTT
TRBJ1-1,TRBD1,TRBV6-5,once,CASKSGQGMNTEAFF,TGTGCCAGCAAATCGGGACAGGGAATGAACACTGAAGCTTTCTTT
TRBJ1-2,TRBD1,TRBV18,.,CASSPPAGTGKPLDGYTF,TGTGCCAGCTCACCACCTGCCGGGACAGGGAAGCCTTTAGATGGCTACACCTTC
TRBJ2-7,.,TRBV25-1,.,CASSMQASRYEQYF,TGTGCCAGCAGTATGCAAGCTTCTAGGTACGAGCAGTACTTC
TRBJ2-7,.,TRBV4-2,.,CASSQGGISYEQYF,TGTGCCAGCAGCCAAGGAGGGATCTCCTACGAGCAGTACTTC
TRBJ2-3,.,TRBV11-2,.,CASSSSRIASTDTQYF,TGTGCCAGCAGCTCGAGTCGGATTGCAAGCACAGATACGCAGTATTTT
TRBJ1-1,.,TRBV4-1,.,CASSQLQGGNTEAFF,TGCGCCAGCAGCCAACTACAGGGAGGGAACACTGAAGCTTTCTTT
TRBJ1-2,.,TRBV10-3,.,CASSPNRDGYTF,TGTGCCAGCAGCCCCAACAGGGATGGCTACACCTTC
TRBJ1-3,.,TRBV7-9,.,CASSSEDSRGNTIYF,TGTGCCAGCAGCTCAGAGGACAGCCGAGGAAACACCATATATTTT
TRBJ2-7,TRBD1,TRBV2,.,CASSDPGTGYYEQYF,TGTGCCAGCAGTGACCCCGGGACAGGGTACTACGAGCAGTACTTC
TRBJ1-4,.,TRBV18,.,CASSPRSTEIEKLFF,TGTGCCAGCTCACCACGGTCCACAGAGATAGAAAAACTGTTTTTT
TRBJ2-2,.,TRBV6-5,.,CASSYFPNPNTGELFF,TGTGCCAGCAGTTACTTCCCAAACCCGAACACCGGGGAGCTGTTTTTT
TRBJ2-7,TRBD2,TRBV11-2,.,CASSLDLAGPTYEQYF,TGTGCCAGCAGCTTAGACCTAGCGGGGCCCACCTACGAGCAGTACTTC
TRBJ1-2,.,TRBV12-3/TRBV12-4,.,CASSFGRVGFTF,TGTGCCAGCAGTTTTGGCAGGGTGGGTTTCACCTTC
TRBJ1-3,TRBD1,TRBV5-6,.,CASSLGDRRDTIYF,TGTGCCAGCAGCTTGGGGGACAGGAGGGACACCATATATTTT
TRBJ1-1,.,TRBV6-5,.,CASSYGGTGGTEAFF,TGTGCCAGCAGTTACGGGGGGACGGGAGGCACTGAAGCTTTCTTT
TRBJ2-7,TRBD1,TRBV2,.,CASRGGPYEQYF,TGTGCCAGCAGAGGGGGCCCTTACGAGCAGTACTTC
TRBJ1-3,.,TRBV3-1/TRBV3-2,.,CASSQARDRNTIYF,TGTGCCAGCAGCCAAGCTAGGGATCGGAACACCATATATTTT
TRBJ1-1,.,TRBV9,once,CASSVVRGTANTEAFF,TGTGCCAGCAGCGTAGTGAGGGGAACCGCAAACACTGAAGCTTTCTTT
TRBJ1-2,.,TRBV28,.,CASSLWALRDYGYTF,TGTGCCAGCAGTTTATGGGCCCTTAGAGACTATGGCTACACCTTC
TRBJ2-5,.,TRBV5-4,.,CASSFDWVETQYF,TGTGCCAGCAGCTTCGACTGGGTAGAGACCCAGTACTTC
TRBJ2-3,TRBD2,TRBV5-4,.,CASSSLAGATTDTQYF,TGTGCCAGCAGCTCCCTAGCGGGGGCCACCACGGATACGCAGTATTTT
TRBJ2-3,.,TRBV9,.,CASSVAPKGTQYF,TGTGCCAGCAGCGTAGCTCCCAAGGGTACGCAGTATTTT
TRBJ2-3,TRBD1,TRBV28,.,CASSLGDRVADTQYF,TGTGCCAGCAGTTTAGGTGACAGGGTCGCAGATACGCAGTATTTT
TRBJ1-4,.,TRBV4-3,.,CASSLNHGMNEKLFF,TGCGCCAGCAGCTTAAACCATGGGATGAATGAAAAACTGTTTTTT
TRBJ1-6,TRBD1,TRBV30,few,CAWSRLKGTGNYNSPLHF,TGTGCCTGGAGCCGCCTGAAGGGGACAGGGAATTATAATTCACCCCTCCACTTT